The rows below give T cell receptor beta chains drawn from one sample of a study of blood T cell repertoires in COVID-19. Generated by immunoSEQ multiplex PCR, the TCRdb table keeps only in-frame clones and is missing some. The sample lists 70,000 to 100,000 clones; 90% to 95% were seen once. Sequenced sample: peripheral blood. Source of these receptors: a man aged 55-75 years with acute or convalescent COVID-19. Both conserved end residues are trimmed from each CDR3.

TRBV4-3	TRBJ1-2	ASSQTREGGYGYT
TRBV6-2/TRBV6-3	TRBJ1-5	ASSLRTGGNQPQH
TRBV4-3	TRBJ2-6	ASSQDTTGANVLT
TRBV27	TRBJ2-1	ASSSRGRQF
TRBV5-1	TRBJ1-6	ASSLAGTGLSPLH
TRBV6-1	TRBJ2-5	ASSESGTEETQY
TRBV5-4	TRBJ2-2	ASSPGQGENTGELF
TRBV7-9	TRBJ2-7	ASSFSGVNEQY
TRBV29-1	TRBJ2-1	SVRTPNRYNEQF
TRBV30	TRBJ1-5	AWSEGGLGNQPQH
TRBV28	TRBJ1-5	ASSSTGQGLSNQPQH
TRBV2	TRBJ2-1	ASSTFTGNEQF
TRBV5-5	TRBJ1-1	ASSLTGNTEAF
TRBV29-1	TRBJ2-3	SVLAGASTDTQY
TRBV20-1	TRBJ1-2	SASGGLYGYT
TRBV15	TRBJ2-1	ATSRGASGSSYNEQF
TRBV5-1	TRBJ1-2	ASSQPGQRTGYT
TRBV6-5	TRBJ2-5	ASSPVGRYQETQY
TRBV19	TRBJ1-1	ASSMGGLNTEAF
TRBV6-5	TRBJ1-1	ASSYAGILKRTEAF
TRBV28	TRBJ1-2	ASSGAAIGYT
TRBV5-1	TRBJ2-3	ASSSGLAGDTQY
TRBV10-3	TRBJ2-2	AISEAPGGTGELF
TRBV19	TRBJ2-4	ASSNRGQGSGAKNIQY
TRBV28	TRBJ2-7	ASRQGVYEQY
TRBV7-2	TRBJ2-7	ASSLALAGAGYEQY
TRBV29-1	TRBJ2-1	SVELGTGGGNEQF
TRBV19	TRBJ1-5	ASRGQGGQPQH
TRBV5-1	TRBJ2-1	ASSLQGAYEQF
TRBV10-3	TRBJ1-4	AISREGGTNEKLF
TRBV4-2	TRBJ2-3	ASSQEGGEGLTDTQY
TRBV3-1/TRBV3-2	TRBJ1-1	ASSHWLAGGGRKAEAF
TRBV19	TRBJ1-1	ASSTRGYSEAF
TRBV5-6	TRBJ2-7	ASSPGWREDYEQY
TRBV19	TRBJ2-1	ASIGTSGYYNEQF
TRBV4-3	TRBJ2-1	ASSQGYLAELNNEQF
TRBV7-9	TRBJ2-5	ASSSGLAAQETQY
TRBV9	TRBJ2-3	ASSVAGGLDTQY
TRBV29-1	TRBJ2-5	SVVWGGETQY
TRBV24-1	TRBJ1-5	ATSDLLPGWGRNQPQH
TRBV21-1	TRBJ2-1	ASSKIAGGDEQF
TRBV28	TRBJ2-7	ASSSPPAEQY
TRBV28	TRBJ2-1	ASSLRLAGGPEQF